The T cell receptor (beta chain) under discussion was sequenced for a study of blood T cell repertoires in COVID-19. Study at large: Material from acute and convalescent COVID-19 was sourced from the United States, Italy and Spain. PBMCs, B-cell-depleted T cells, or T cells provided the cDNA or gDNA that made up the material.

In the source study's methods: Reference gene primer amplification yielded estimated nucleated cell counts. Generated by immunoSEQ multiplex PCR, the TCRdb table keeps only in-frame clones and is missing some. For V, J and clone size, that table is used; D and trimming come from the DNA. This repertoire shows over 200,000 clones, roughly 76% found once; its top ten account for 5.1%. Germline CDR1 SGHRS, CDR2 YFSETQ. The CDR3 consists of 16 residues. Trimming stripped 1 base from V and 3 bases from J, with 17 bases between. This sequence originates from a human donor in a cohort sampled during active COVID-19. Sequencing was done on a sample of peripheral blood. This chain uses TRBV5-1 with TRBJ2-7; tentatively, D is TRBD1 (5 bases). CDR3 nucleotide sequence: TGCGCCAGCAGCTTGTATGGTCCGGACAAAGGCTACGAGCAGTACTTC. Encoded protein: CASSLYGPDKGYEQYF.